This T cell receptor beta chain originates from a study of Graves' ophthalmopathy and Graves' hyperthyroidism. The wider study: Peripheral blood was collected at initial diagnosis, before any treatment.

Points on this clonotype: Its antigen is undetermined. A much more abundant neighbour one base away suggests this may be a read error. The conserved final phenylalanine or tryptophan is absent from the CDR3, which likely points to a read error.

Study findings and constraints: A 13-signature model separated ophthalmopathy from stable hyperthyroidism, about 91% sensitivity, approximately 84% specificity. The model reached approximately 70% sensitivity and about 73% specificity for predicting ophthalmopathy progression.

Trimming took 2 bases from V and 9 from J; bases not matched to a gene: 7. Looked up from germline, CDR1 is KGHDR and CDR2 is SFDVKD. CDR3 size: 16 residues. RNA transcripts were the template, and TCR beta CDR3 regions were amplified from them. RT-PCR was first run with HTBI primers, then multiplex PCR in a second round. Via MiXCR, TCRdb re-called the multiplex PCR reads, giving one row per CDR3 protein. The sample shows hundreds of thousands of distinct CDR3 sequences, about 44% of them seen only once. The chain has TRBV24-1 and TRBJ1-6, with 9 bases identical to TRBD1. The specimen was peripheral blood. This TCR was recovered from an adult man with Graves' ophthalmopathy. The CDR3 coding sequence is TGTGCCACCAGTGATTCAGGGACAGGGACTAGTTCACCCCTCCACTCT. As protein: CATSDSGTGTSSPLHS.